This T cell receptor (beta chain) was found in a study of blood T cell repertoires in COVID-19. Background on the study: From T cells, B-cell-depleted T cells, or PBMCs came the material, which was cDNA or gDNA.

Trimming removed 3 bases from V and 2 bases from J, with 8 bases in between. This CDR3 comprises 15 residues. Germline V gives CDR1 LNHDA, CDR2 SQIVND (reference sequence). Authors' analysis steps: Reference gene primer amplification in the assay estimated nucleated cell counts. Assay used: immunoSEQ multiplex PCR; TCRdb lists only in-frame clones, some missing. That table is the source of V, J and clone size, and D and trimming were worked out from the DNA. The table records some 110,000 clones, 70% to 75% of them present only once. Seattle patient enrollment occurred during active infection, with longitudinal follow-up thereafter.

The receptor's source is an older man with COVID-19, enrolled during active disease. The specimen sequenced was peripheral blood. The rearrangement joins TRBV19 to TRBJ2-6; D is uncertain. The CDR3: CASSISLAGANVLTF. For the CDR3, the DNA is TGTGCCAGTAGTATTAGTCTGGCTGGGGCCAACGTCCTGACTTTC.